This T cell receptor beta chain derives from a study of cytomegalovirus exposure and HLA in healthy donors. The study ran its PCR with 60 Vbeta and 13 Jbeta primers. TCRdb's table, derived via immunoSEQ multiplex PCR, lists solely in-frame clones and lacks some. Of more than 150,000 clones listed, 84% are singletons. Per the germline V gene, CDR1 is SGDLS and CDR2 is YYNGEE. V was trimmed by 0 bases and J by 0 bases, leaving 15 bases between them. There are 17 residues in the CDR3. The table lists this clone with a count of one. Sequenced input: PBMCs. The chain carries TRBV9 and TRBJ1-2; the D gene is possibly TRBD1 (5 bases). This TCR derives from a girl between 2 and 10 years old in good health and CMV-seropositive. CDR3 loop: CASSVAIGGATNYGYTF. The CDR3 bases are TGTGCCAGCAGCGTAGCAATAGGAGGGGCTACTAACTATGGCTACACCTTC.